The rows below give T cell receptor beta chains drawn from one sample of a study of CD8 T cells in ankylosing spondylitis. Using its own MiXCR run on the 5' RACE reads, TCRdb lists one record per CDR3 protein. This table has approximately 300,000 distinct CDR3 sequences, 8% appearing once. Sequenced: blood, either unsorted or a sorted T cell fraction (not recorded which). These receptors originate from a male donor with ankylosing spondylitis. CDR3s include the opening cysteine and the closing phenylalanine or tryptophan. A D gene is named only where the DNA matches it firmly. Only some rows state a clone size, as once, few, many or a class for expanded clones.

D,size,V,J,CDR3,DNA
NA,many,TRBV4-3,TRBJ1-1,CASTLGRTMNTEAFF,TGCGCCAGCACCCTAGGCCGGACAATGAACACTGAAGCTTTCTTT
NA,many,TRBV5-1,TRBJ2-1,CASSKGTERYNEQFF,TGCGCCAGCAGCAAGGGTACCGAAAGGTACAATGAGCAGTTCTTC
NA,few,TRBV7-2,TRBJ2-1,CASSPRGGNNEQFF,TGTGCCAGCAGCCCTAGGGGCGGTAACAATGAGCAGTTCTTC
NA,many,TRBV28,TRBJ1-5,CASSSEGYSNQPQHF,TGTGCCAGCAGTTCAGAGGGTTACAGCAATCAGCCCCAGCATTTT
NA,NA,TRBV15,TRBJ1-5,CATSRAGFNQPQHF,TGTGCCACCAGCAGAGCCGGTTTCAATCAGCCCCAGCATTTT
NA,NA,TRBV12-3/TRBV12-4,TRBJ2-3,CASSKGSLGQYF,TGTGCCAGCAGCAAGGGAAGTCTTGGGCAGTATTTT
TRBD2,many,TRBV3-1,TRBJ2-7,CASSHGTRQRQYF,TGTGCCAGCAGCCACGGGACTAGACAAAGGCAGTACTTC
NA,many,TRBV29-1,TRBJ2-2,CSVVPTGSAGDTGELFF,TGCAGCGTTGTTCCAACGGGGAGTGCTGGCGACACCGGGGAGCTGTTTTTT
NA,few,TRBV20-1,TRBJ1-5,CSARDILGGKPQHF,TGCAGTGCTAGAGATATTTTAGGGGGTAAGCCCCAGCATTTT
NA,NA,TRBV29-1,TRBJ2-7,CSVARRGSYEQYF,TGCAGCGTTGCGCGACGGGGTTCCTACGAGCAGTACTTC
TRBD1,NA,TRBV12-3/TRBV12-4,TRBJ2-5,CASSIGTGGLETQYF,TGTGCCAGCAGCATCGGAACAGGGGGCCTCGAGACCCAGTACTTC
TRBD2,few,TRBV12-3/TRBV12-4,TRBJ2-1,CASSLDRGRLAGDEQFF,TGTGCCAGCAGTTTGGATCGGGGGCGCCTAGCGGGAGATGAGCAGTTCTTC
NA,NA,TRBV9,TRBJ2-5,CASSVYGAETQYF,TGTGCCAGCAGCGTATACGGGGCCGAGACCCAGTACTTC
TRBD1,NA,TRBV15,TRBJ2-7,CATSRGTGSYEQYF,TGTGCCACCAGCAGGGGGACAGGATCCTACGAGCAGTACTTC
NA,NA,TRBV21-1,TRBJ2-7,CASSSPDRGPPYEQYF,TGTGCCAGCAGCTCCCCGGACAGGGGGCCCCCCTACGAGCAGTACTTC
TRBD2,NA,TRBV5-1,TRBJ2-7,CASSSLPSGSSYEQYF,TGCGCCAGCAGCTCCCTTCCTAGCGGGAGCTCCTACGAGCAGTACTTC
NA,NA,TRBV7-2,TRBJ2-3,CASSSGPLGDTQYF,TGTGCCAGCAGCTCAGGACCCCTTGGGGATACGCAGTATTTT
NA,few,TRBV12-3/TRBV12-4,TRBJ1-1,CASRKPPTRATEAFF,TGTGCCAGCAGAAAGCCCCCGACGAGGGCCACTGAAGCTTTCTTT
NA,many,TRBV20-1,TRBJ2-3,CSATPEVADTQYF,TGCAGTGCCACCCCTGAGGTAGCCGATACGCAGTATTTT
TRBD2,many,TRBV5-1,TRBJ2-1,CASSHLPSGGYNEQFF,TGCGCCAGCAGCCACCTGCCTAGCGGAGGGTACAATGAGCAGTTCTTC
NA,NA,TRBV12-3/TRBV12-4,TRBJ2-2,CASSPHLAGQGTGELFF,TGTGCCAGCAGTCCTCATCTAGCGGGACAGGGCACCGGGGAGCTGTTTTTT
NA,NA,TRBV6-1,TRBJ2-3,CASSTYSDTDTQYF,TGTGCCAGCAGTACATATTCGGACACAGATACGCAGTATTTT
NA,NA,TRBV7-3,TRBJ2-2,CASSLISYGELFF,TGTGCCAGCAGCTTAATATCCTACGGGGAGCTGTTTTTT
TRBD2,few,TRBV5-1,TRBJ2-1,CASSISRTSGRDNEQFF,TGCGCCAGCAGCATCTCAAGGACTAGCGGGAGGGATAATGAGCAGTTCTTC
NA,few,TRBV15,TRBJ2-1,CATSLAREYNEQFF,TGTGCCACCAGCTTGGCTAGGGAGTACAATGAGCAGTTCTTC
TRBD1,few,TRBV12-3/TRBV12-4,TRBJ1-2,CASSVRGYGYTF,TGTGCCAGCAGTGTCAGGGGGTATGGCTACACCTTC
NA,NA,TRBV19,TRBJ2-2,CASSILSAAGELFF,TGTGCCAGTAGTATTCTTTCGGCGGCCGGGGAGCTGTTTTTT
TRBD2,few,TRBV30,TRBJ2-7,CAWKPSGVAYEQYF,TGTGCCTGGAAACCCAGCGGGGTTGCCTACGAGCAGTACTTC
TRBD2,few,TRBV30,TRBJ2-5,CAWSEGTSVETQYF,TGTGCCTGGAGTGAAGGGACTAGCGTAGAGACCCAGTACTTC
TRBD2,NA,TRBV9,TRBJ2-1,CASSVALAGGRNEQFF,TGTGCCAGCAGCGTAGCCCTAGCGGGAGGGCGCAATGAGCAGTTCTTC
TRBD1,many,TRBV14,TRBJ1-1,CASSQRTGFEAFF,TGTGCCAGCAGCCAGAGGACAGGGTTTGAAGCTTTCTTT
NA,few,TRBV12-3/TRBV12-4,TRBJ2-7,CASTPRAGVYEQYF,TGTGCCAGCACACCCCGCGCAGGGGTCTACGAGCAGTACTTC
TRBD1,few,TRBV12-5,TRBJ2-1,CASGLTGDNEQFF,TGTGCTAGTGGCTTGACAGGGGACAATGAGCAGTTCTTC
NA,many,TRBV12-3/TRBV12-4,TRBJ1-5,CASSPGGNQPQHF,TGTGCCAGCTCCCCCGGGGGGAATCAGCCCCAGCATTTT
NA,NA,TRBV15,TRBJ1-4,CATSRVPLGATNEKLFF,TGTGCCACCAGCAGGGTCCCATTGGGTGCAACTAATGAAAAACTGTTTTTT
NA,many,TRBV6-1,TRBJ2-1,CASRPRRGIAYNEQFF,TGTGCCAGCAGACCCAGGAGGGGGATCGCCTACAATGAGCAGTTCTTC
NA,few,TRBV20-1,TRBJ1-4,CSASRFRPQGEKLFF,TGCAGTGCTAGTAGGTTCAGGCCCCAGGGTGAAAAACTGTTTTTT
TRBD1,many,TRBV11-1,TRBJ1-1,CASSLVGDRGRFDTEAFF,TGTGCCAGCAGCTTAGTGGGGGACAGGGGGCGATTCGACACTGAAGCTTTCTTT
NA,NA,TRBV5-4,TRBJ2-3,CASSRGIGDTDTQYF,TGTGCCAGCAGCAGGGGGATCGGGGACACAGATACGCAGTATTTT
NA,NA,TRBV29-1,TRBJ1-2,CSVAPGGNYGYTF,TGCAGCGTTGCTCCGGGGGGGAACTATGGCTACACCTTC
NA,NA,TRBV9,TRBJ1-1,CASSVGLEFVNTEAFF,TGTGCCAGCAGCGTAGGGCTGGAGTTCGTGAACACTGAAGCTTTCTTT
TRBD1,few,TRBV7-9,TRBJ2-7,CASSPTQGRKSYEQYF,TGTGCCAGCAGCCCGACACAGGGGCGTAAATCCTACGAGCAGTACTTC
NA,few,TRBV12-3/TRBV12-4,TRBJ2-7,CASSLDSGRYEQYF,TGTGCCAGCAGTTTAGACTCGGGCAGGTACGAGCAGTACTTC
NA,many,TRBV7-9,TRBJ1-2,CASSLGARRGMRYTF,TGTGCCAGCAGCTTAGGGGCCCGGAGGGGGATGCGCTACACCTTC
NA,many,TRBV27,TRBJ2-7,CASSSLGQQYF,TGTGCCAGCAGTTCTCTAGGGCAGCAGTACTTC
TRBD1,few,TRBV5-6,TRBJ1-1,CASSLDRGLPLGAEAFF,TGTGCCAGCAGCCTTGACAGGGGGCTTCCCTTAGGGGCTGAAGCTTTCTTT
NA,few,TRBV18,TRBJ2-1,CASSPEGRGGYNEQFF,TGTGCCAGCTCACCAGAGGGAAGGGGGGGCTACAATGAGCAGTTCTTC
TRBD1,NA,TRBV20-1,TRBJ2-7,CSADPGQAVDEQYF,TGCAGTGCTGACCCGGGACAGGCGGTCGACGAGCAGTACTTC